Sequencing of this T cell receptor beta chain was carried out in a study of T-cell memory formation after mild COVID-19. The V gene's germline CDR1 is MGHRA and CDR2 YSYEKL. CDR3 length: 14 residues. V was pared by 1 base and J by 2 bases, with 9 bases between. MiXCR, applied by TCRdb to the 5' RACE reads, yields one record per CDR3 protein. The repertoire includes roughly 600,000 distinct CDR3 sequences, more than 15% of them detected once, and around 12% sits in the top ten. V gene TRBV4-1 combines with J gene TRBJ2-7, with D unclear. The source material was PBMCs or a T cell subset sorted from them (not recorded which). The TCR was taken from an adult woman who had mild COVID-19 (a few samples of this study predate the infection). Cell type and time point are not known. CDR3 amino acids: CASSQGDLPYEQYF. The DNA for the CDR3 is TGCGCCAGCAGCCAAGGGGATCTCCCCTACGAGCAGTACTTC.